The next 26 T cell receptor beta chains were all read from a single sample in a study of blood T cells in healthy people across ages (dated by TCRdb to the mid-2010s). The method was 5' RACE. This sample was sequenced with an Illumina HiSeq 2500. A second PCR of about 7 to 12 cycles was performed with a sample-barcoded 5' primer and a J-beta primer mix. The raw public data were reprocessed by TCRdb itself: fastp quality trimming at Q25, MiXCR clonotype calling, in-frame beta chains only. Each CDR3 protein appears once, grouped with its most common genes and DNA. Across this sample there are about 970,000 distinct CDR3 sequences, with roughly 50% seen only once. Together, the top ten hold around a fifth of the sample. Sequencing was done on a sample of blood. The source of these receptors is a woman aged 55-75 years in good health.

The gene calls are TRBV20-1 and TRBJ2-1, with TRBD2 identical over 8 bases. Germline trimming cut 3 bases from V and 9 bases from J; bases unmatched to any gene: 4. Looked up from germline, CDR1 is DFQATT and CDR2 is SNEGSKA (reference sequence). The CDR3 loop spans 12 amino acids. This CDR3 is CSASHRGGEQFF. The CDR3 nucleotides are TGCAGTGCTAGTCATCGGGGGGGTGAGCAGTTCTTC.

The chain couples TRBV20-1 to TRBJ2-1; 11 bases agree with TRBD1. CDR1 DFQATT and CDR2 SNEGSKA come from the germline V gene (reference sequence). J lost 6 bases, V lost 4 bases, and 14 bases had no gene match. The CDR3 sequence is 17 residues long. CDR3 residues: CSAKKVVRDRGGNEQFF. The CDR3 DNA reads as TGCAGTGCTAAGAAAGTGGTCCGGGACAGGGGGGGCAATGAGCAGTTCTTC.

The V and J genes are TRBV10-3 and TRBJ2-7; D uncertain. V lost 11 bases, J lost 0 bases, and 14 bases lay in between. CDR1 ENHRY and CDR2 SYGVKD come from the germline V gene. There are 13 residues in the CDR3. The CDR3 is CASAQASSYEQYF. CDR3 bases: TGTGCCTCGGCGCAGGCGAGCTCCTACGAGCAGTACTTC.

In its sample, this clonotype was seen many times. The chain joins TRBV4-1 to TRBJ2-7; possibly TRBD2 for D (5 bases). The CDR3 totals 15 residues. The V and J ends lost 4 bases and 1 base respectively, with 14 bases between them. CDR1 MGHRA and CDR2 YSYEKL come from the germline V gene. Here the CDR3 DNA reads TGCGCCAGCAGCCTGGTAGTAGCGCAATCCTACGAGCAGTACTTC. This codes for CASSLVVAQSYEQYF.

This chain links TRBV27 with TRBJ2-1, with 13 bases lining up with TRBD2. The J call is uncertain, as TRBJ2-7 better fits the DNA end. Germline V gene lookup returns CDR1 MNHEY and CDR2 SMNVEV (reference sequence). The CDR3 is 13 residues long. The CDR3 protein is CASSGLAGREQYF. The CDR3, as DNA: TGTGCCAGCTCGGGACTAGCGGGACGGGAGCAGTACTTC.

About this clonotype itself: Relative to the germline gene, one junction end is altered; a read error may explain this. CDR3 nucleotides: TGTGCCAGCAGCCTCGGACAGCACTACAAGGAGCAGTTCTTC. It is translated as CASSLGQHYKEQFF. This chain joins TRBV3-1 and TRBJ2-1; D possibly corresponds to TRBD1 (6 bases). Germline lookup yields CDR1 LGHDT and CDR2 YNNKEL (reference sequence). The length of the CDR3 is 14 residues.

J is TRBJ2-7 and V is TRBV20-1; 8 positions agree with TRBD2. This CDR3 has 16 amino acids. Per the germline V gene, CDR1 is DFQATT and CDR2 is SNEGSKA (reference sequence). CDR3 residues: CSVLGAGSGRRYEQYF. The CDR3 region has the DNA TGCAGCGTACTGGGCGCCGGAAGCGGGAGAAGGTACGAGCAGTACTTC.

The chain couples TRBV3-1 to TRBJ2-5; 9 bases align to TRBD1. Gene TRBJ2-7 matches the end of the DNA better, so the J call may be wrong. The length of the CDR3 is 14 residues. CDR1 is LGHDT and CDR2 is YNNKEL in the germline V gene (reference sequence). This chain's CDR3 is CASSRHGTGNEQYF. DNA of the CDR3: TGTGCCAGCAGCCGACACGGGACAGGGAACGAGCAGTACTTC.

This clonotype appeared a few times. The V and J genes are TRBV28 and TRBJ1-2; unclear D gene. The CDR3 spans 12 residues. Germline-derived CDR1 and CDR2 are MDHEN and SYDVKM. Trimming left V 5 bases short and J 1 base short, with 5 bases between. In DNA, the CDR3 is TGTGCCAGCAGTGCCTTTAACTATGGCTACACCTTC. It yields the protein CASSAFNYGYTF.

This rearrangement joins TRBV7-8 to TRBJ2-7; D remains ambiguous. Trimming removed 5 bases from V and 7 bases from J, with 9 bases in between. Germline CDR1 SGHVS, CDR2 FQNEAQ. The CDR3 is 11 residues long. The CDR3 coding sequence is TGTGCCAGCAGCCCCCGAGAGGAGCAGTACTTC. It codes for CASSPREEQYF. Full variable domain (outside the CDR3, taken from reference TRBV7-8 and TRBJ2-7): GAGVSQSPRYKVAKRGQDVALRCDPISGHVSLFWYQQALGQGPEFLTYFQNEAQLDKSGLPSDRFFAERPEGSVSTLKIQRTQQEDSAVYLCASSPREEQYFGPGTRLTVT.

This clonotype came up a few times. V is TRBV27 and J is TRBJ2-7, with D possibly called TRBD1 or TRBD2 (5 bases each). The CDR3 has 14 amino acids. Deletions cut 7 bases from V and 0 bases from J, with 13 bases between. Germline V gene lookup returns CDR1 MNHEY and CDR2 SMNVEV (reference sequence). The chain's CDR3 is CASKTGPNSYEQYF. The DNA of the CDR3 is TGTGCCAGCAAAACGGGGCCCAACTCCTACGAGCAGTACTTC.

There are a few counts of this clonotype. The chain links TRBV20-1 to TRBJ1-6; the D is unclear. Germline CDR1 DFQATT, CDR2 SNEGSKA (reference sequence). The CDR3 length is 15 residues. The V and J ends lost 3 bases and 5 bases respectively, with 14 bases between them. The CDR3: CSASYGNNHNSPLHF. The CDR3 bases are TGCAGTGCTAGTTACGGGAATAATCATAATTCACCCCTCCACTTT.

This clonotype has just a few counts. One end of the junction fails to match germline, which may point to a read error. The V gene is TRBV4-2, the J gene TRBJ2-1; 7 bases map to TRBD2. In germline, CDR1 is LGHNA, CDR2 YNFKEQ. The CDR3 runs 16 residues. The CDR3 protein is CASSQGGWEGQNEQFF. The CDR3 region has the DNA TGTGCCAGCAGTCAAGGAGGGTGGGAGGGCCAAAATGAGCAGTTCTTC.

The genes are TRBV29-1 and TRBJ2-1; D may be TRBD1 (6 bases). The CDR3 has 14 amino acids. V was pared by 5 bases and J by 5 bases, with 16 bases between. Germline V gene data show CDR1 as SQVTM and CDR2 as ANQGSEA. In DNA, the CDR3 is TGCAGCGTTCCTAGGGACACCAAAAACAATGAGCAGTTCTTC. It translates to CSVPRDTKNNEQFF.

The genes are TRBV7-2 and TRBJ1-1; no firm D call. V was trimmed by 5 bases and J by 3 bases, leaving 10 bases between them. CDR1 is SGHTA, CDR2 FQGNSA, per germline. The CDR3 is made up of 13 amino acids. This CDR3 reads CASSRRYDTEAFF. In nucleotides, the CDR3 is TGTGCCAGCAGCCGCAGATACGACACTGAAGCTTTCTTT.

CDR3 sequence (DNA): TGTGCCAGCAGCTTAACCGACAGCCTTTATGGCTACACCTTC. It is translated as CASSLTDSLYGYTF. V is TRBV7-2 and J is TRBJ1-2; D might be TRBD1 (5 bases). The germline V and J ends were trimmed by 2 bases and 5 bases, with 12 bases remaining between them. Germline loops: CDR1 SGHTA, CDR2 FQGNSA. The CDR3 has 14 residues.

This chain connects TRBV7-8 to TRBJ2-5; D is perhaps TRBD1 (5 bases). Trimming cost V 5 bases and J 2 bases, with 18 bases left between them. From germline, CDR1 is SGHVS and CDR2 FQNEAQ. The CDR3 is made up of 16 amino acids. CDR3 region: CASSRPCQGKQETQYF. CDR3 DNA sequence: TGTGCCAGCAGCAGACCGTGCCAGGGAAAACAAGAGACCCAGTACTTC.

V and J are TRBV12-3 or TRBV12-4 and TRBJ2-1; 8 bases match TRBD2. J was trimmed by 7 bases and V by 6 bases; bases with no gene match: 8. The CDR3 runs to 14 residues. The CDR3 DNA reads as TGTGCCAGCAGCGAGACTAGCGATGAAAATGAGCAGTTCTTC. Protein: CASSETSDENEQFF.

This rearrangement joins TRBV12-3 or TRBV12-4 to TRBJ2-1; D is possibly TRBD1 (6 bases). The CDR3 has 16 amino acids. Trimming took off 1 base at V and 10 bases at J, with 20 bases between the two ends. This CDR3 reads CASSLGRGLSSYEQFF. The DNA of the CDR3 is TGTGCCAGCAGTTTAGGCAGGGGCCTAAGCTCCTACGAGCAGTTCTTC.

This clonotype has only a few counts. The chain recombines TRBV20-1 with TRBJ1-6; 7 positions agree with TRBD1. This CDR3 comprises 13 residues. Germline V CDR1 and CDR2: DFQATT, SNEGSKA (reference sequence). J gave up 8 bases and V 5 bases, and 6 bases lay outside the gene matches. As DNA, the CDR3 is TGCAGTGCTCGACAGGGCGGGTATTCACCCCTCCACTTT. This gives the protein CSARQGGYSPLHF.

About this clonotype: At one boundary the junction diverges from the germline segment, which might be a read error. The rearrangement links TRBV11-2 to TRBJ2-3, with TRBD2 matching 13 bases. Germline CDR1 is SGHAT and CDR2 is FQNNGV. The CDR3 runs 18 residues. The CDR3 DNA reads TGTGCCAACAGCGACCTACAGGGACTAGCGGGAATGACGGGTACGCAGTATTTT. Translated: CANSDLQGLAGMTGTQYF.

In this sample, this clonotype turned up a few times. The chain carries TRBV20-1 and TRBJ2-3; 8 bases are a match to TRBD1. J gave up 1 base and V 6 bases, and 6 bases lay outside the gene matches. The V gene's germline CDR1 is DFQATT and CDR2 SNEGSKA (reference sequence). This CDR3 has 14 residues. CDR3 residues: CSASDRGGTDTQYF. CDR3 nucleotide sequence: TGCAGTGCATCAGACAGGGGAGGCACAGATACGCAGTATTTT.

The V gene is TRBV7-9, the J gene TRBJ2-5; D is perhaps TRBD2 (5 bases). The CDR3 runs 14 residues. Germline V lookup: CDR1 SEHNR, CDR2 FQNEAQ (reference sequence). Trimming removed 3 bases at V and 2 bases at J, with 10 bases between. The CDR3 spells CASSFPERQETQYF. The CDR3, as DNA: TGTGCCAGCAGCTTTCCGGAGCGGCAAGAGACCCAGTACTTC.

This clonotype has just a few counts. The gene calls are TRBV5-1 and TRBJ2-6, with D tentatively TRBD1 (5 bases). This CDR3 has 17 residues. Deletions cut 0 bases from V and 0 bases from J, with 10 bases between. Germline values: CDR1 SGHRS, CDR2 YFSETQ. CDR3 region: CASSLDDSFSGANVLTF. As DNA, the CDR3 is TGCGCCAGCAGCTTGGATGACAGTTTCTCTGGGGCCAACGTCCTGACTTTC.

The V gene is TRBV5-6, the J gene TRBJ2-7; 9 bases align to TRBD1. The J call may be faulty, since TRBJ2-5 better matches the DNA end. This CDR3 comprises 14 residues. Germline V gene lookup returns CDR1 SGHDT and CDR2 YYEEEE. The CDR3 nucleotides read TGTGCCAGCAGCTATGGACAGGGGCATACGACCCAGTACTTC. It translates to CASSYGQGHTTQYF.

The rearrangement links TRBV7-9 to TRBJ2-1; 9 bases fit TRBD2. CDR1 and CDR2 from the germline V gene are SEHNR and FQNEAQ (reference sequence). V shed 1 base, J shed 4 bases, and the junction held 8 bases outside the gene matches. The CDR3 contains 17 residues. The CDR3 is CASSLGGREGRYNEQFF. The DNA for the CDR3 is TGTGCCAGCAGCTTAGGAGGGCGGGAGGGCCGTTACAATGAGCAGTTCTTC. Full variable domain (remainder filled in from reference TRBV7-9 and TRBJ2-1): DTGVSQNPRHKITKRGQNVTFRCDPISEHNRLYWYRQTLGQGPEFLTYFQNEAQLEKSRLLSDRFSAERPKGSFSTLEIQRTEQGDSAMYLCASSLGGREGRYNEQFFGPGTRLTVL.